These T cell receptor beta chains were read from a single sample in a study of blood T cell repertoires in COVID-19. The table came from immunoSEQ multiplex PCR; TCRdb's copy has only in-frame clones and leaves some out. This sample has approximately 31,000 clones, with around nine tenths found just once. Sequenced input: peripheral blood. The source is a human donor with active COVID-19. The donor label of this sample is uncertain. Both conserved end residues are part of each CDR3. D genes are given only for firm matches. Rows may omit the clone size; those that give it use once, few, many or a size class.

abundance | j_gene | d_gene | v_gene | CDR3aa | CDR3nt
few | TRBJ2-5 | TRBD1 | TRBV7-9 | CASSLLKQGTETQYF | TGTGCCAGCAGCTTATTGAAACAGGGGACAGAGACCCAGTACTTC
- | TRBJ1-2 | - | TRBV27 | CASSLNFRVYGYTF | TGTGCCAGCAGTTTGAATTTCCGGGTCTATGGCTACACCTTC
- | TRBJ2-7 | TRBD1 | TRBV4-1 | CASRRTGETYEQYF | TGCGCCAGCAGGCGGACAGGGGAAACCTACGAGCAGTACTTC
- | TRBJ1-2 | TRBD1 | TRBV18 | CASSRTGDVFGYTF | TGTGCCAGCTCACGGACAGGGGACGTTTTTGGCTACACCTTC
- | TRBJ2-3 | - | TRBV18 | CASSPGRSTDTQYF | TGTGCCAGCTCACCAGGGAGGAGCACAGATACGCAGTATTTT
- | TRBJ2-3 | - | TRBV19 | CASSYSGGTDTQYF | TGTGCCAGTAGTTATTCGGGGGGCACAGATACGCAGTATTTT
- | TRBJ2-3 | - | TRBV9 | CASSVRGVMNTQYF | TGTGCCAGCAGCGTCAGGGGAGTTATGAATACGCAGTATTTT
- | TRBJ2-3 | TRBD2 | TRBV24-1 | CATSDSGRGADTQYF | TGTGCCACCAGTGACTCCGGGAGGGGGGCAGATACGCAGTATTTT
- | TRBJ1-1 | - | TRBV6-6 | CASQSSLAPGGSGAFF | TGTGCCAGCCAGTCATCCCTAGCCCCTGGGGGCTCTGGAGCTTTCTTT
- | TRBJ1-1 | - | TRBV5-1 | CASSFGTEAFF | TGCGCCAGCAGTTTCGGCACTGAAGCTTTCTTT
- | TRBJ1-2 | - | TRBV29-1 | CSVVRAGAPGYTF | TGCAGCGTTGTACGGGCGGGGGCCCCAGGCTACACCTTC
- | TRBJ2-3 | - | TRBV7-7 | CASSPGTLDTDTQYF | TGTGCTAGCAGCCCCGGGACTCTGGACACAGATACGCAGTATTTT
- | TRBJ2-1 | - | TRBV4-1 | CASSQVAGRNYNEQFF | TGCGCCAGCAGCCAAGTCGCAGGGCGGAACTACAATGAGCAGTTCTTC
medium-sized | TRBJ2-7 | TRBD2 | TRBV19 | CASSMSGGAYEQYF | TGTGCCAGTAGTATGTCGGGGGGAGCCTACGAGCAGTACTTC
- | TRBJ2-7 | - | TRBV21-1 | CASSKERGGRYEQYF | TGTGCCAGCAGCAAAGAACGGGGGGGACGCTACGAGCAGTACTTC
- | TRBJ1-2 | - | TRBV24-1 | CATGGGANYGYTF | TGTGCCACCGGAGGAGGGGCTAACTATGGCTACACCTTC
few | TRBJ1-1 | - | TRBV5-6 | CASSHRGARWVAFF | TGTGCCAGCAGCCACCGCGGGGCGAGGTGGGTAGCTTTCTTT
- | TRBJ2-7 | - | TRBV4-1 | CASSQAGAYEQYF | TGCGCCAGCAGCCAAGCAGGGGCCTACGAGCAGTACTTC
- | TRBJ2-1 | TRBD2 | TRBV3-1/TRBV3-2 | CASSPGLAGILGEQFF | TGTGCCAGCAGCCCGGGACTAGCCGGAATTCTGGGGGAGCAGTTCTTC
- | TRBJ2-7 | TRBD1 | TRBV9 | CASSVSRQGSEQYF | TGTGCCAGCAGCGTATCCAGACAGGGTAGCGAGCAGTACTTC
few | TRBJ2-3 | TRBD2 | TRBV4-3 | CASSQRGVRGGRTDTQYF | TGCGCCAGCAGCCAACGAGGGGTTCGCGGGGGGCGCACAGATACGCAGTATTTT
- | TRBJ1-2 | - | TRBV5-1 | CASSLAVYNYGYTF | TGCGCCAGCAGCTTGGCCGTCTACAACTATGGCTACACCTTC
- | TRBJ1-2 | TRBD1 | TRBV6-6 | CASSPSRDRGSGYTF | TGTGCCAGCAGTCCGTCCCGGGACAGGGGCTCCGGCTACACCTTC
- | TRBJ1-2 | - | TRBV6-6 | CASSYLSGTYF | TGTGCCAGCAGTTACCTATCCGGGACATACTTC
few | TRBJ2-1 | - | TRBV5-4 | CASSLELSSYNEQFF | TGTGCCAGCAGCTTAGAACTCTCATCCTACAATGAGCAGTTCTTC
- | TRBJ2-3 | - | TRBV20-1 | CSASLLVTDTQYF | TGCAGTGCTAGTTTACTAGTCACAGATACGCAGTATTTT
- | TRBJ2-3 | - | TRBV9 | CASSVLADTQYF | TGTGCCAGCAGCGTCTTAGCAGATACGCAGTATTTT
once | TRBJ2-7 | TRBD1 | TRBV28 | CASSPPPGQGIQYF | TGTGCCAGCAGTCCCCCGCCGGGACAGGGGATACAGTACTTC
- | TRBJ1-1 | TRBD1 | TRBV5-1 | CASSLEGRGRTEAFF | TGCGCCAGCAGCTTGGAAGGCAGGGGGCGTACTGAAGCTTTCTTT
once | TRBJ2-2 | TRBD1 | TRBV4-1 | CASSQVHGQGNTGELFF | TGCGCCAGCAGCCAAGTCCATGGACAGGGGAACACCGGGGAGCTGTTTTTT
once | TRBJ1-2 | - | TRBV9 | CASSDPANYGYTF | TGTGCCAGCAGCGATCCGGCTAACTATGGCTACACCTTC
- | TRBJ2-3 | - | TRBV5-5 | CASSLGGRDTLRRNTQYF | TGTGCCAGCAGCTTAGGGGGACGGGACACCCTCCGAAGAAATACGCAGTATTTT
- | TRBJ2-1 | - | TRBV6-4 | CASSSTPYNEQFF | TGTGCCAGCAGCTCGACACCCTACAATGAGCAGTTCTTC
- | TRBJ2-5 | - | TRBV25-1 | CASNPGGGRGEAQYF | TGTGCCAGCAATCCTGGGGGGGGCCGTGGCGAGGCCCAGTACTTC
- | TRBJ2-5 | TRBD1 | TRBV5-1 | CASSAGTGRQTQYF | TGCGCCAGCAGCGCCGGGACAGGGAGGCAGACCCAGTACTTC
- | TRBJ2-7 | TRBD1 | TRBV6-5 | CASSTSPGQGSEQYF | TGTGCCAGCAGTACAAGTCCGGGACAGGGTTCCGAGCAGTACTTC